This TCR beta chain was identified in a study of identifying expanded T cells in peripheral blood. Sequenced by immunoSEQ multiplex PCR; TCRdb stores in-frame clones only, minus some. Found here are 90,000 to 100,000 clones, 88% of them singletons; the top ten hold 4.5% to 7%. Sequenced sample: blood. This clonotype was sampled from a person aged 18-70 years in good health.

In DNA form, the CDR3 reads TGTGCCAGCACCGGGACAGTGAATCAGCCCCAGCATTTT. This sequence encodes CASTGTVNQPQHF. V is TRBV19 and J is TRBJ1-5, with TRBD1 identical over 7 bases. The CDR3 consists of 13 residues. J gave up 4 bases and V 9 bases, and 6 bases lay outside the gene matches. Germline CDR1 reads LNHDA; CDR2 reads SQIVND (reference sequence).